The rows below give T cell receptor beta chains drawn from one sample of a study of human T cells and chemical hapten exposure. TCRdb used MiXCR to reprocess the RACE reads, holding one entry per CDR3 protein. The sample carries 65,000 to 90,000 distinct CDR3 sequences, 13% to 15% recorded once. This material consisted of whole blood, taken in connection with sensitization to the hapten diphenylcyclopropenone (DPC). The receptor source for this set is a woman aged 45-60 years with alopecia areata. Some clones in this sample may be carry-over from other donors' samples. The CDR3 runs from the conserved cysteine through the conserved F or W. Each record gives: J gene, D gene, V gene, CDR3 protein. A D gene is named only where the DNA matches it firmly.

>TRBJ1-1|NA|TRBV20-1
CSAPEAGGKLAEAFF
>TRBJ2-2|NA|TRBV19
CASTGTRSLNTGELFF
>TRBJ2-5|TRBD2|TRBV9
CASSASTSVYQETQYF
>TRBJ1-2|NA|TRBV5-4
CASSFSYGYTF
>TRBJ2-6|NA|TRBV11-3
CASSLTWGAGANVLTF
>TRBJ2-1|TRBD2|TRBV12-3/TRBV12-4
CASSFKLADYNEQFF
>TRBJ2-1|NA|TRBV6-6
CASSYLPAPGDEQFF
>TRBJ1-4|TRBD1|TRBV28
CASSTDRGDEKLFF
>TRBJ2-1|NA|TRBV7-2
CASRWGSSYNEQFF
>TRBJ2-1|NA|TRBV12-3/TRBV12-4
CASSLSVSYNEQFF
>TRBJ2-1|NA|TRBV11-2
CASSLALSYNEQFF
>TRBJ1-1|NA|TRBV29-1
CSIGSKNTEAFF
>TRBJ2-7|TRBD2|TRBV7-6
CASSQQLADEQYF
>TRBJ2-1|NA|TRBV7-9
CASSLVGDRDTRWNNEQFF
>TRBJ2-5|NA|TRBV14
CASSQDPGWETQYF
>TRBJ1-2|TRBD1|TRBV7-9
CASSETGQDGYTF
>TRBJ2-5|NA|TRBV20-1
CSARSAGKETQYF
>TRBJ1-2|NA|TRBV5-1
CASSLDPSVYGYTF
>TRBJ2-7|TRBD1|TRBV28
CASSSTGTGNYEQYF
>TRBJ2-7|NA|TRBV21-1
CASSTFPITGGDYEQYF
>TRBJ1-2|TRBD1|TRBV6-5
CASRRMTGKGYTF
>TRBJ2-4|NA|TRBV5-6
CASSRTVAKNIQYF
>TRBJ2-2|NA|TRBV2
CASSVWVSTGELFF
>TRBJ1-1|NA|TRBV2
CASVPREAFF
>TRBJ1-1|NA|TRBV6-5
CASSYIGNSQLTEAFF
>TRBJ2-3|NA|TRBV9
CASSVGSTDTQYF
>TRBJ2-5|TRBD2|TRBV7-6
CASSYGLATETQYF
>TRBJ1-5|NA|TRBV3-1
CASSQDFLGGQPQHF
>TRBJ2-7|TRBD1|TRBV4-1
CASSQPGTGYYEQYF
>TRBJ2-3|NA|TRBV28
CASNPLARGYTDTQYF
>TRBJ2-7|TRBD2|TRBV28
CASSGGTSGSYEQYF
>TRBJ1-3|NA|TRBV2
CASTGGYSGNTIYF
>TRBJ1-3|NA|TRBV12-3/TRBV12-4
CAFRGAGNTIYF
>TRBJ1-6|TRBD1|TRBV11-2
CASNLQTGGNSPLHF
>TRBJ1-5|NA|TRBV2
CASSVFIDQPQHF
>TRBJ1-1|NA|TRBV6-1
CASSVQGVTEAFF
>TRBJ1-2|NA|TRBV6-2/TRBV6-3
CASSYARRASGYTF
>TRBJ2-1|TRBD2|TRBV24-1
CATSDGRTSGPYNEQFF
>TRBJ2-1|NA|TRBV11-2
CASSHRDGNNEQFF
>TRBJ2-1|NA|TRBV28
CASSYDSSSYNEQFF
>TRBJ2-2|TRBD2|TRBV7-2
CASSLAPWTSGSTGELFF
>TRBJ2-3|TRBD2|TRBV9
CASSVALRTSGSLYTDTQYF
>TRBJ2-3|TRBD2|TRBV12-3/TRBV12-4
CASRGLAGDTQYF
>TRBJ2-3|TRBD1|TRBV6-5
CASRPGTATDTQYF
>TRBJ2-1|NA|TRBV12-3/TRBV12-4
CASRLTTVRSYNEQFF
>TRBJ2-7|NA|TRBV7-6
CASSPGPYYEQYF
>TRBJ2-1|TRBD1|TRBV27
CASSFRGDRGRGQFF
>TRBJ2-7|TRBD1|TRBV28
CASSFVRGQYEQYF
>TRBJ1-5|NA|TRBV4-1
CASSQGGRGRQPQHF
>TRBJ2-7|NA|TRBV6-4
CASSPPKALTHSYEQYF
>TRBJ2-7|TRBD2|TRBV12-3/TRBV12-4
CASSESGRAYEQYF
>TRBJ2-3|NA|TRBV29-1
CSVRADRDTQYF